A single sample is the source of the 22 T cell receptor beta chains below, sequenced in a study of blood T cell repertoires in COVID-19. Some clones are missing from TCRdb's copy, which holds only in-frame ones; the method was immunoSEQ multiplex PCR. This table has under 300,000 clones, around 90% appearing once. The sample was PBMCs or T cells enriched from blood (not recorded which). The receptors shown here come from a woman aged 50 to 60 who had recovered from COVID-19.

This clone is a singleton in its sample. The V gene is TRBV7-2, the J gene TRBJ2-3, with D maybe TRBD2 (5 bases). V was clipped by 4 bases and J by 6 bases, with 20 bases between them. This CDR3 comprises 16 residues. CDR1 is SGHTA, CDR2 FQGNSA, per germline. CDR3 coding DNA: TGTGCCAGCAGCTCAAGCCCTTCTAGCCCCCGCGATACGCAGTATTTT. Its translation: CASSSSPSSPRDTQYF.

V and J are TRBV19 and TRBJ2-5, with D tentatively TRBD2 (5 bases). The germline V gene encodes CDR1 LNHDA and CDR2 SQIVND (reference sequence). V was trimmed by 0 bases and J by 4 bases, leaving 6 bases between them. The CDR3 covers 13 residues. Here the CDR3 reads CASSIERGETQYF. The DNA for the CDR3 is TGTGCCAGTAGTATAGAACGGGGAGAGACCCAGTACTTC.

The chain employs TRBV15 and TRBJ1-2; maybe TRBD1 (5 bases). CDR1 LNHNV and CDR2 YYDKDF come from the germline V gene (reference sequence). Trimming pared 0 bases from V and 1 base from J, leaving 12 bases between. The CDR3 has 16 residues. The CDR3 loop is CATSREIDSNNYGYTF. The CDR3 nucleotides read TGTGCCACCAGCAGAGAAATCGACAGTAATAACTATGGCTACACCTTC.

This chain connects TRBV5-4 to TRBJ1-2, with TRBD1 identical over 7 bases. Germline values: CDR1 SGHNT, CDR2 YYREEE (reference sequence). This CDR3 has 16 amino acids. J was trimmed by 0 bases and V by 5 bases; bases with no gene match: 10. The CDR3: CASSGWGTASNYGYTF. As DNA, the CDR3 is TGTGCCAGCAGTGGGTGGGGGACAGCTTCTAACTATGGCTACACCTTC.

The V call is TRBV9, the J call TRBJ2-2; TRBD2 matches at 9 bases. CDR1 SGDLS and CDR2 YYNGEE come from the germline V gene. The V and J ends lost 0 bases and 7 bases, in that order; junction bases with no gene match: 4. The CDR3 length is 15 residues. The CDR3 loop reads CASSVDQREVGELFF. The CDR3 nucleotides read TGTGCCAGCAGCGTAGACCAGCGGGAGGTCGGGGAGCTGTTTTTT.

The J gene is TRBJ2-3, the V gene TRBV10-3; D gene unclear. Germline-derived CDR1 and CDR2 are ENHRY and SYGVKD. The CDR3 runs 12 residues. The germline V and J ends were trimmed by 10 bases and 0 bases, with 8 bases remaining between them. CDR3 nucleotide sequence: TGTGCCACACAACACAGCACAGATACGCAGTATTTT. It codes for CATQHSTDTQYF.

The chain has TRBV7-2 and TRBJ1-1; the D is unclear. The germline V gene has CDR1 SGHTA and CDR2 FQGNSA. The CDR3 is 13 amino acids. V was cut by 1 base and J by 3 bases, with 6 bases left in between. CDR3 sequence reads: CASSLDPDTEAFF. The CDR3 nucleotides read TGTGCCAGCAGCTTAGACCCGGACACTGAAGCTTTCTTT. Together with reference TRBV7-2 and TRBJ1-1, the CDR3 gives the full variable domain: GAGVSQSPSNKVTEKGKDVELRCDPISGHTALYWYRQSLGQGLEFLIYFQGNSAPDKSGLPSDRFSAERTGGSVSTLTIQRTQQEDSAVYLCASSLDPDTEAFFGQGTRLTVV.

The V call is TRBV29-1, the J call TRBJ2-7; 8 bases map to TRBD2. Germline V CDR1 and CDR2: SQVTM, ANQGSEA. The CDR3 is made up of 13 amino acids. DNA of the CDR3: TGCAGTGCTCAGAGCGGGAGCTCCTACGAGCAGTACTTC. Amino acid sequence: CSAQSGSSYEQYF.

This clone was observed at least ten times. This sequence joins TRBV4-3 and TRBJ1-1; maybe TRBD1 (6 bases). This CDR3 spans 16 amino acids. Between the trimmed V and J ends, which lost 4 bases and 1 base, there was a span of 16 bases. CDR1 LGHNA and CDR2 YSLEER come from the germline V gene. The CDR3 DNA sequence: TGCGCCAGCAGCCCGTCCTCCGGGACACCGAACACTGAAGCTTTCTTT. Translated, it gives CASSPSSGTPNTEAFF.

The rearrangement uses TRBV9 and TRBJ2-3, with D hard to call. In germline, CDR1 is SGDLS, CDR2 YYNGEE. V was cut by 0 bases and J by 0 bases, with 5 bases left in between. The CDR3 sequence is 14 residues long. CDR3 protein: CASSVDPSTDTQYF. The CDR3 DNA reads TGTGCCAGCAGCGTAGATCCTAGCACAGATACGCAGTATTTT.

This clone occurred once. The V call is TRBV7-3, the J call TRBJ2-1, with 9 bases that match TRBD2. The CDR3 is 15 amino acids. The ends lost 2 bases at V and 6 bases at J; junction bases unmatched: 5. CDR1 and CDR2 from the germline V gene are SGHTA and FQGTGA. CDR3: CASSLVGTSSNEQFF. In DNA, the CDR3 is TGTGCCAGCAGCTTAGTCGGGACTAGCAGCAATGAGCAGTTCTTC.

The CDR3 loop is CAWSVGANSPLHF. In DNA, the CDR3 is TGTGCCTGGAGTGTAGGAGCTAATTCACCCCTCCACTTT. V is TRBV30 and J is TRBJ1-6; D remains unclear. Germline CDR1 reads GTSNPN; CDR2 reads SVGIG (reference sequence). V was pared by 0 bases and J by 6 bases, with 6 bases between. CDR3 length: 13 residues.

V is TRBV5-1 and J is TRBJ2-5, with 11 positions matching TRBD2. This CDR3 has 16 residues. Germline V gene sequence: CDR1 SGHRS, CDR2 YFSETQ. V lost 1 base, J lost 4 bases, and 6 bases stayed unmatched. CDR3 coding DNA: TGCGCCAGCAGCTTGAATCTAGCGGGAGGAGGAGAGACCCAGTACTTC. Its protein is CASSLNLAGGGETQYF.

This clone occurred once. This chain links TRBV5-4 with TRBJ2-1; TRBD2 agrees at 9 bases. Germline-derived CDR1 and CDR2 are SGHNT and YYREEE (reference sequence). This CDR3 has 14 amino acids. The V and J ends lost 0 bases and 7 bases, in that order; junction bases with no gene match: 2. CDR3 DNA sequence: TGTGCCAGCAGCTTGGGACTAGCGGTTAATGAGCAGTTCTTC. It yields the protein CASSLGLAVNEQFF. Drawing the rest from reference TRBV5-4 and TRBJ2-1, the complete variable domain is ETGVTQSPTHLIKTRGQQVTLRCSSQSGHNTVSWYQQALGQGPQFIFQYYREEENGRGNFPPRFSGLQFPNYSSELNVNALELDDSALYLCASSLGLAVNEQFFGPGTRLTVL.

The gene calls are TRBV27 and TRBJ2-7; D is possibly TRBD1 (5 bases). Germline lookup yields CDR1 MNHEY and CDR2 SMNVEV (reference sequence). This CDR3 is built from 14 residues. The V and J ends lost 4 bases and 2 bases respectively, with 12 bases between them. Written as DNA, the CDR3 is TGTGCCAGCAGTTACCGTACAGGAGCCTACGAGCAGTACTTC. Its translation: CASSYRTGAYEQYF.

The genes are TRBV6-2 or TRBV6-3 and TRBJ2-2; 8 bases fit TRBD2. V lost 3 bases to trimming and J lost 7 bases; unmatched junction nucleotides: 10. Germline-derived CDR1 and CDR2 are MNHEY and SVGEGT. CDR3 length: 16 amino acids. Written as DNA, the CDR3 is TGTGCCAGCAGTTATATTGCGGGAGGTGCCAACGGGGAGCTGTTTTTT. As protein: CASSYIAGGANGELFF.

The chain uses TRBV23-1 and TRBJ1-2; 11 bases agree with TRBD1. TRBV23-1 is designated an ORF whose function remains uncertain. V gave up 4 bases and J gave up 4 bases; unmatched junction bases: 23. The CDR3 is 21 amino acids. The CDR3 DNA reads as TGCGCCAGCAGTCTCTTAACCCGGACAGGGGGCGCGATCGGGTTTGCCTATGGCTACACCTTC. Protein sequence: CASSLLTRTGGAIGFAYGYTF.

The chain employs TRBV18 and TRBJ2-7; D uncertain. The CDR3 has 12 residues. Germline V CDR1 and CDR2: KGHSH, LQKENI. The V and J ends lost 6 bases and 6 bases respectively, with 12 bases between them. The CDR3 region has the DNA TGTGCCAGCTCCGCGTCCCTGAGCGAGCAGTACTTC. It specifies CASSASLSEQYF. Using reference TRBV18 and TRBJ2-7 for the parts outside the CDR3, the full variable domain is NAGVMQNPRHLVRRRGQEARLRCSPMKGHSHVYWYRQLPEEGLKFMVYLQKENIIDESGMPKERFSAEFPKEGPSILRIQQVVRGDSAAYFCASSASLSEQYFGPGTRLTVT.

The rearrangement uses TRBV5-1 and TRBJ2-7; D might be TRBD2 (6 bases). The CDR3 consists of 14 residues. The V gene lost 4 bases and the J gene lost 3 bases, with 14 bases spanning the gap. Germline lookup yields CDR1 SGHRS and CDR2 YFSETQ. The CDR3 nucleotides are TGCGCCAGCAGCCCGGGACTCAACGACTACGAGCAGTACTTC. It yields the protein CASSPGLNDYEQYF.

This clone was observed a few times. This chain uses TRBV2 with TRBJ1-2; the D gene is possibly TRBD1 (5 bases). CDR3 length equals 14 residues. Trimming took off 1 base at V and 2 bases at J, with 8 bases between the two ends. The germline V gene has CDR1 SNHLY and CDR2 FYNNEI. The CDR3 DNA reads as TGTGCCAGCAGTGAAGAGGGGATAAACTATGGCTACACCTTC. It translates to CASSEEGINYGYTF.

The V gene is TRBV27, the J gene TRBJ2-4, with 12 bases identical to TRBD1. This CDR3 is 15 amino acids long. Germline lookup yields CDR1 MNHEY and CDR2 SMNVEV (reference sequence). Germline trimming cut 7 bases from V and 6 bases from J; bases unmatched to any gene: 7. The CDR3 is CASTTGTGGANIQYF. The CDR3 bases are TGTGCCAGCACCACCGGGACAGGGGGCGCAAACATTCAGTACTTC.

The rearrangement uses TRBV24-1 and TRBJ2-1; 9 bases map to TRBD1. The CDR3 is 15 residues long. Germline CDR1 KGHDR, CDR2 SFDVKD. V shed 3 bases, J shed 5 bases, and the junction held 4 bases outside the gene matches. CDR3 nucleotides: TGTGCCACCAGTGATCCCGACAGGGGGGACAATGAGCAGTTCTTC. It codes for CATSDPDRGDNEQFF.